This TCR beta chain was identified in a study of T cells after yellow fever vaccination. V was cut by 7 bases and J by 0 bases, with 10 bases left in between. The CDR3 extends over 14 amino acids. The V gene's germline CDR1 is MDHEN and CDR2 SYDVKM. The study's findings and limits: Post-booster repertoires again held most primary-vaccination clones (around 95% CD4, just under 90% CD8). Abundant bulk-derived clonotypes could contaminate FACS-sorted repertoires.

Of note for this clonotype: Its antigen is still unknown.

TCRdb independently ran MiXCR on the 5' RACE reads; one entry per CDR3 protein. The sample records about 160,000 distinct CDR3 sequences, under 7.5% being singletons. This chain joins TRBV28 and TRBJ1-3; D remains unclear. The clonotype originates from a man younger than 35 who received the YFV17D yellow fever vaccine. Sequencing used CD4+ T cells sorted from PBMCs, obtained less than 6 days after the first yellow fever vaccination. CDR3 DNA sequence: TGTGCCAGCACAAGGGAGAGCTCTGGAAACACCATATATTTT. Its translation is CASTRESSGNTIYF.